The 32 T cell receptor beta chains in this list originate from one sample, sequenced in a study of glioma-infiltrating T cells. TCR alpha and beta CDR3 regions were amplified from RNA using iRepertoire nested multiplex PCR. TCRdb fed the multiplex PCR reads into MiXCR, producing one record per CDR3 protein. Counted here are over 100,000 distinct CDR3 sequences, less than 30% occurring once; the ten biggest clones make up about a third. Sample: glioma tissue, nonneoplastic brain tissue, or PBMCs (not recorded which). The receptors here all came from a human donor with low-grade glioma or glioblastoma, undergoing nonglioma brain surgery, or in good health (not recorded which).

This clonotype occurred once. A much more abundant neighbour one base away suggests this may be a read error. The V and J genes are TRBV4-3 and TRBJ1-4; unclear D gene. This CDR3 spans 15 amino acids. Germline V CDR1 and CDR2: LGHNA, YSLEER. The CDR3: CASSQAMATSEKLFF. CDR3 DNA sequence: TGCGCCAGCAGCCAAGCAATGGCAACTAGTGAAAAACTGTTTTTT.

Comments on this clonotype: A much bigger clone sits one base away, suggesting this may be a read error. CDR3 DNA sequence: TGCGCCAGCAGCTCAGTCGAGAGACGAGTCCTAGATGGCTACACCTTC. This translates into CASSSVERRVLDGYTF. This sequence joins TRBV4-1 and TRBJ1-2; D not certain. From germline, CDR1 is MGHRA and CDR2 YSYEKL. V was clipped by 5 bases and J by 6 bases, with 22 bases between them. The CDR3 totals 16 residues.

This clonotype was recorded a few times. The chain links TRBV19 to TRBJ2-1, with D unclear. V was cut by 6 bases and J by 5 bases, with 20 bases left in between. The CDR3 runs to 16 residues. Germline assignment: CDR1 LNHDA and CDR2 SQIVND (reference sequence). The CDR3 reads CASSPIGSLLDNEQFF. In DNA form, the CDR3 reads TGTGCCAGTAGCCCAATTGGCAGCCTCCTGGACAATGAGCAGTTCTTC.

On this clonotype: The junction departs from the called germline gene at one end, perhaps through a read error. The chain links TRBV12-5 to TRBJ2-7; TRBD1 matches at 8 bases. The CDR3 loop spans 19 amino acids. The germline gives CDR1 LGHNT, CDR2 FRNRAP. The CDR3 bases are TGTGCTAGTGGTTTGGTTCTTCCCCTATCGACAGGGGAAACCTACAAGCAGTACTTC. Protein product: CASGLVLPLSTGETYKQYF.

For this clonotype: A much larger clone lies a single base off, so this may be a read error. The gene calls are TRBV20-1 and TRBJ2-1, with 9 bases lining up with TRBD2. The CDR3 length is 13 residues. V lost 4 bases and J lost 12; bases outside the gene matches: 10. Germline V gene lookup returns CDR1 DFQATT and CDR2 SNEGSKA (reference sequence). The CDR3 region is CSAKGLAKVGQFF. Written as DNA, the CDR3 is TGCAGTGCTAAGGGACTAGCAAAGGTCGGGCAGTTCTTC.

Of note for this clonotype: With a much larger clone just one base away, this may be a read error. The chain recombines TRBV9 with TRBJ1-1; 7 bases align to TRBD1. Germline values: CDR1 SGDLS, CDR2 YYNGEE. The V and J ends lost 6 bases and 6 bases, in that order; junction bases with no gene match: 11. CDR3 size: 14 residues. DNA for the CDR3: TGTGCCAGCATCCCCAACCGGGACAGTGCTGAAGCTTTCTTT. It translates to CASIPNRDSAEAFF.

As concerns this clonotype: The missing conserved phenylalanine or tryptophan at the end of this CDR3 makes a read error likely. The J gene is TRBJ2-3, the V gene TRBV6-2 or TRBV6-3; 10 bases are a match to TRBD2. CDR1 and CDR2 from the germline V gene are MNHEY and SVGEGT. The CDR3 totals 16 residues. V trimming: 5 bases; J trimming: 3 bases; junction bases outside the gene matches: 8. CDR3 in DNA: TGTGCCAGCAGTAACGAGCGGGGGGGCCGTACAGATACGCAGTATTTG. Encoded protein: CASSNERGGRTDTQYL.

The CDR3 DNA reads as TGTGCCAGCAGCAGCGGGACAGGAAATCAGCCCCAGCATTTT. Its protein is CASSSGTGNQPQHF. V gene TRBV9 combines with J gene TRBJ1-5; 8 bases are shared with TRBD1. The CDR3 spans 14 residues. V lost 4 bases to trimming and J lost 4 bases; unmatched junction nucleotides: 4. Germline lookup yields CDR1 SGDLS and CDR2 YYNGEE.

This clonotype was seen at least ten times. This chain uses TRBV18 with TRBJ2-5; D unclear. The CDR3 is 13 amino acids. Trimming stripped 0 bases from V and 1 base from J, with 3 bases between. Germline values: CDR1 KGHSH, CDR2 LQKENI. CDR3 residues: CASSPPLQETQYF. In DNA form, the CDR3 reads TGTGCCAGCTCACCACCCCTCCAAGAGACCCAGTACTTC.

This chain uses TRBV12-3 or TRBV12-4 with TRBJ2-1; 10 bases agree with TRBD2. Trimming removed 2 bases from V and 5 bases from J; junction bases left unmatched: 24. This CDR3 comprises 22 residues. The CDR3, as DNA: TGTGCCAGCAGTTTAATATTTCGGCTGAGGAGTAGCGGGAGGCCCGTCCACAATGAGCAGTTCTTC. Translated, it gives CASSLIFRLRSSGRPVHNEQFF.

This clonotype appeared a few times. This chain uses TRBV4-2 with TRBJ1-5; D is possibly TRBD1 (5 bases). The CDR3 spans 17 residues. V dropped 2 bases and J dropped 0 bases, with 14 bases sitting between them. Germline lookup yields CDR1 LGHNA and CDR2 YNFKEQ. The CDR3 sequence: CASSQTDRAYSNQPQHF. CDR3 nucleotides: TGTGCCAGCAGCCAAACTGACAGAGCGTATAGCAATCAGCCCCAGCATTTT.

This clonotype turned up a few times. A much larger clone differs from this one at a single base, so this may be a read error. The CDR3 DNA is TGTGCCAGCACCCTGGACACTGAAGCTTTCTTT. Its translation is CASTLDTEAFF. The chain has TRBV28 and TRBJ1-1; D is unclear. Per the germline V gene, CDR1 is MDHEN and CDR2 is SYDVKM. V lost 7 bases to trimming and J lost 3 bases, with 6 bases between them. The CDR3 loop spans 11 amino acids. Full variable domain (rest looked up from reference TRBV28 and TRBJ1-1): DVKVTQSSRYLVKRTGEKVFLECVQDMDHENMFWYRQDPGLGLRLIYFSYDVKMKEKGDIPEGYSVSREKKERFSLILESASTNQTSMYLCASTLDTEAFFGQGTRLTVV.

The CDR3 reads CASSYSMRGNCGQYF. As DNA, the CDR3 is TGTGCCAGCAGTTACTCTATGCGGGGGAACTGCGGGCAGTACTTC. The chain links TRBV6-2 or TRBV6-3 to TRBJ2-7; TRBD2 matches 7 bases. The CDR3 consists of 15 residues. Germline CDR1 and CDR2: MNHEY and SVGEGT. Losses at the gene ends were 0 bases for V and 9 bases for J; bases not matched to a gene: 11.

This clonotype was counted at least ten times. The rearrangement links TRBV28 to TRBJ1-2, with D possibly being TRBD1 (6 bases). Trimming removed 8 bases at V and 8 bases at J, with 15 bases between. This CDR3 spans 12 amino acids. Germline V CDR1 and CDR2: MDHEN, SYDVKM. In DNA form, the CDR3 reads TGTGCCAGCCGGACAGCGCCCGGCGGCTACACCTTC. Its protein product is CASRTAPGGYTF.

Of note for this clonotype: A much larger clone differs from this one at a single base, so this may be a read error. The chain links TRBV4-1 to TRBJ1-2, with unresolved D. Germline V CDR1 and CDR2: MGHRA, YSYEKL. There are 12 residues in the CDR3. CDR3 residues: CASSQEDRGCTF. CDR3 nucleotides: TGCGCCAGCAGCCAAGAAGACCGAGGCTGCACCTTC.

This clonotype was observed at least ten times. The V gene is TRBV29-1, the J gene TRBJ2-7; possible D gene TRBD1, 6 bases. Germline V lookup: CDR1 SQVTM, CDR2 ANQGSEA. V was trimmed by 0 bases and J by 5 bases, leaving 8 bases between them. The CDR3 runs to 12 residues. This chain's CDR3 is CSVEDNRDEQYF. CDR3 nucleotides: TGCAGCGTTGAAGATAACAGGGACGAGCAGTACTTC.

This clonotype was found many times. The chain joins TRBV10-3 to TRBJ1-5; D might be TRBD1 (6 bases). Germline assignment: CDR1 ENHRY and CDR2 SYGVKD. With 10 bases removed from V and 2 bases from J, the gap between germline ends came to 9 bases. CDR3 length: 12 residues. This chain's CDR3 is CATRTGNQPQHF. Written as DNA, the CDR3 is TGTGCCACCCGGACAGGCAATCAGCCCCAGCATTTT.

There are many counts of this clonotype. The rearrangement joins TRBV7-2 to TRBJ1-5; D not certain. Trimming pared 1 base from V and 11 bases from J, leaving 9 bases between. The CDR3 spans 12 residues. Germline V gene data show CDR1 as SGHTA and CDR2 as FQGNSA. The CDR3 loop reads CASSLGRQTQHF. For the CDR3, the DNA is TGTGCCAGCAGCTTAGGGAGGCAGACCCAGCATTTT.

This clonotype was found once. A much larger clone sits a single nucleotide away, making a read error possible. The chain has TRBV12-5 and TRBJ1-1; no clear D. The germline CDR1 and CDR2 sequences are LGHNT and FRNRAP. The length of the CDR3 is 13 residues. CDR3 bases: TGTGCTAGTTCCTACTGGGGTACCACTGAAGATTTCTTT. It yields the protein CASSYWGTTEDFF.

There are many counts of this clonotype. The rearrangement joins TRBV6-1 to TRBJ2-7; the D gene is possibly TRBD1 (5 bases). The germline gives CDR1 MNHNS, CDR2 SASEGT. The CDR3 covers 14 residues. V shed 10 bases and J shed 3 bases, with 19 bases lying between them. The CDR3 protein is CAINTGARGYEQYF. The CDR3 bases are TGTGCCATCAATACAGGAGCCCGAGGCTACGAGCAGTACTTC.

This clonotype has at least ten counts. The V and J genes are TRBV5-1 and TRBJ1-6; 7 nucleotides agree with TRBD1. Looked up from germline, CDR1 is SGHRS and CDR2 is YFSETQ. The CDR3 length is 14 residues. The ends lost 5 bases at V and 3 bases at J; junction bases unmatched: 2. The CDR3, as DNA: TGCGCCAGCAGTTGGGACAGCTATAATTCACCCCTCCACTTT. Amino acids: CASSWDSYNSPLHF.

This clonotype was counted many times. The chain is built from TRBV7-2 and TRBJ1-5; no clear D gene. There are 13 residues in the CDR3. Looked up from germline, CDR1 is SGHTA and CDR2 is FQGNSA. V was cut by 5 bases and J by 6 bases, with 11 bases left in between. The CDR3 bases are TGTGCCAGCAGCCCCAAGGGCGGTCAGCCCCAGCATTTT. It is translated as CASSPKGGQPQHF.

This clonotype was seen many times. V usage is TRBV20-1 and J usage is TRBJ1-5; D is perhaps TRBD1 (5 bases). V lost 6 bases and J lost 0, with 12 bases in between. Germline CDR1 is DFQATT and CDR2 is SNEGSKA (reference sequence). The CDR3 is made up of 14 amino acids. This CDR3 reads CSARDAASNQPQHF. CDR3 sequence (DNA): TGCAGTGCCAGGGACGCGGCTAGCAATCAGCCCCAGCATTTT.

To note about this clonotype: An end of the junction differs from the germline gene, which may be a read error. The rearrangement joins TRBV6-2 or TRBV6-3 to TRBJ2-7, with D possibly matching TRBD1 (5 bases). From germline, CDR1 is MNHEY and CDR2 SVGEGT. The CDR3 covers 13 residues. Here the CDR3 reads CASRYRSSYEQYF. The DNA for the CDR3 is TGTGCCAGCCGGTACAGGAGCTCCTACGAGCAGTACTTT.

The CDR3 spells CASISGGVGTEAFF. CDR3 sequence (DNA): TGTGCCAGTATATCAGGGGGCGTTGGCACTGAAGCTTTCTTT. The rearrangement links TRBV19 to TRBJ1-1; 8 positions match TRBD1. Germline loops: CDR1 LNHDA, CDR2 SQIVND (reference sequence). The CDR3 consists of 14 residues. V was clipped by 7 bases and J by 4 bases; unmatched bases: 8. The full variable domain, with the rest looked up from reference TRBV19 and TRBJ1-1, is DGGITQSPKYLFRKEGQNVTLSCEQNLNHDAMYWYRQDPGQGLRLIYYSQIVNDFQKGDIAEGYSVSREKKESFPLTVTSAQKNPTAFYLCASISGGVGTEAFFGQGTRLTVV.

This clonotype was seen repeatedly, ten times or more. The chain combines TRBV18 with TRBJ1-1; D is possibly TRBD1 (5 bases). Germline CDR1 is KGHSH and CDR2 is LQKENI. V lost 1 base, J lost 6 bases, and 12 bases lay in between. This CDR3 is built from 14 residues. The CDR3 reads CASSPQLGQSEAFF. The CDR3 DNA follows: TGTGCCAGCTCACCACAACTCGGACAATCTGAAGCTTTCTTT. The complete variable domain, with remaining parts taken from reference TRBV18 and TRBJ1-1, reads NAGVMQNPRHLVRRRGQEARLRCSPMKGHSHVYWYRQLPEEGLKFMVYLQKENIIDESGMPKERFSAEFPKEGPSILRIQQVVRGDSAAYFCASSPQLGQSEAFFGQGTRLTVV.

The rearrangement links TRBV6-6 to TRBJ2-3; 13 bases are shared with TRBD2. From germline, CDR1 is MNHNY and CDR2 SVGAGI (reference sequence). The length of the CDR3 is 15 residues. The ends lost 5 bases at V and 5 bases at J; junction bases unmatched: 4. The CDR3 nucleotides are TGTGCCAGCAGTCGACTAGCGGGAGGAGGAGATACGCAGTATTTT. Its translation: CASSRLAGGGDTQYF.

This clonotype was recorded only once. One junction end does not reproduce the germline sequence, and a read error may be involved. The chain combines TRBV24-1 with TRBJ1-2; the D gene is possibly TRBD1 (5 bases). This CDR3 is built from 13 residues. Germline CDR1 and CDR2: KGHDR and SFDVKD. CDR3 loop: CATRPGEGYGCTF. DNA of the CDR3: TGTGCCACCCGCCCCGGCGAGGGGTATGGCTGCACCTTC.

This clonotype occurred many times. This chain joins TRBV6-2 or TRBV6-3 and TRBJ2-1, with D perhaps matching TRBD1 or TRBD2 (5 bases each). Germline-derived CDR1 and CDR2 are MNHEY and SVGEGT. The CDR3 sequence is 17 residues long. Between the trimmed V and J ends, which lost 7 bases and 2 bases, there was a span of 21 bases. CDR3 residues: CASTSWSGGATYNEQFF. In DNA, the CDR3 is TGTGCCAGCACCTCGTGGAGCGGTGGGGCGACCTACAATGAGCAGTTCTTC.

This rearrangement joins TRBV28 to TRBJ2-7, with no clear D. V was shortened by 3 bases and J by 4 bases, with 10 bases between the two germline ends. Germline CDR1 and CDR2: MDHEN and SYDVKM. The length of the CDR3 is 13 residues. CDR3 residues: CASSLPARYEQYF. DNA for the CDR3: TGTGCCAGCAGTTTGCCAGCTCGGTACGAGCAGTACTTC.

Worth noting for this clonotype: Being one base from a much bigger clone, this may be a read error. This chain links TRBV5-1 with TRBJ1-1, with D tentatively TRBD1 (6 bases). The CDR3 contains 14 residues. V was trimmed by 5 bases and J by 1 base, leaving 12 bases between them. CDR1 and CDR2 from the germline V gene are SGHRS and YFSETQ. The DNA of the CDR3 is TGCGCCAGCAGAACCGGACAGTCGAACACTGAAGCTTTCTTT. The encoded protein is CASRTGQSNTEAFF.

CDR3: CSADPGTSGTSYEQYF. The CDR3 DNA is TGCAGTGCTGACCCGGGAACTAGCGGGACCTCCTACGAGCAGTACTTC. This chain joins TRBV20-1 and TRBJ2-7; TRBD2 agrees at 10 bases. J was trimmed by 0 bases and V by 5 bases; bases with no gene match: 10. Germline CDR1 reads DFQATT; CDR2 reads SNEGSKA (reference sequence). The CDR3 contains 16 residues.